This T cell receptor (beta chain) was sequenced in a study of T cell responses to AZD1222 COVID-19 vaccine. V lost 1 base and J lost 2; bases outside the gene matches: 4. CDR3 length: 17 amino acids. In germline, CDR1 is LGHNA, CDR2 YSLEER. Findings of the study overall: There were vaccine-associated CD4 TCRs across spike, dominant at 160-218 and 743-854. Possibly, clonal diversity was underestimated; donors were largely white British and included more females. Close to half of spike-specific TCRs reportedly recognize unmutated variant regions. Only a handful of people who got AZD1222 tested seropositive at baseline.

Turning to this clone: What it binds is not known.

TCRdb's copy holds only in-frame clones and misses some; the assay was immunoSEQ multiplex PCR. The table lists about 110,000 clones, roughly 80% of them singletons. The receptor comes from an adult in good health. The chain joins TRBV4-3 to TRBJ2-1; TRBD1 agrees at 11 bases. The input for sequencing was peripheral blood, taken on day 0 of AZD1222 vaccination. CDR3 bases: TGCGCCAGCAGCCAAGTACCGGGACAGGGGGCCTACAATGAGCAGTTCTTC. This gives the protein CASSQVPGQGAYNEQFF.